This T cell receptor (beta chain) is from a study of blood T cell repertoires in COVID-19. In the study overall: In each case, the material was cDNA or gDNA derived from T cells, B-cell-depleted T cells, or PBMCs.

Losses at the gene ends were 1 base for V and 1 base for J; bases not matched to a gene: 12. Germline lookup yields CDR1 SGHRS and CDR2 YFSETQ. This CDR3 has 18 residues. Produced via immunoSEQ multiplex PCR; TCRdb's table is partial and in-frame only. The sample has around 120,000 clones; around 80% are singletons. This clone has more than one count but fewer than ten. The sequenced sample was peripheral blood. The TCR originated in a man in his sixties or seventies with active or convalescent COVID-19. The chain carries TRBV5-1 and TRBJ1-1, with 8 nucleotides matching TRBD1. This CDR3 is CASSLTDRVNFGNTEAFF. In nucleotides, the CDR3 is TGCGCCAGCAGCTTGACGGACAGGGTGAATTTTGGGAACACTGAAGCTTTCTTT.